The next 21 T cell receptor beta chains were all read from a single sample in a study of cytomegalovirus exposure and HLA in healthy donors. The PCR had 60 Vbeta and 13 Jbeta primers. The data were produced by immunoSEQ multiplex PCR, yet TCRdb's version contains in-frame clones alone and is incomplete. The repertoire consists of roughly 140,000 clones, with 70% to 75% occurring once and the leading ten covering 1.5% to 2%. Material for sequencing was PBMCs. These TCRs come from a woman in her 30s in good health and CMV-seronegative.

The J gene is TRBJ1-5, the V gene TRBV6-5, with D possibly being TRBD1 (5 bases). This CDR3 is 13 amino acids long. Germline lookup yields CDR1 MNHEY and CDR2 SVGAGI. The germline V and J ends were trimmed by 7 bases and 4 bases, with 11 bases remaining between them. The CDR3 is CASIIGGNQPQHF. The CDR3 region has the DNA TGTGCCAGCATCATCGGGGGGAATCAGCCCCAGCATTTT.

V and J are TRBV18 and TRBJ2-3; tentative D call: TRBD1 (6 bases). The V and J ends lost 0 bases and 2 bases respectively, with 9 bases between them. CDR3 length: 15 residues. The germline V gene encodes CDR1 KGHSH and CDR2 LQKENI. CDR3 sequence (DNA): TGTGCCAGCTCACCACCGGGACATAACACAGATACGCAGTATTTT. It codes for CASSPPGHNTDTQYF.

This sequence joins TRBV7-9 and TRBJ2-7; TRBD2 agrees at 8 bases. The V segment lost 5 bases and the J segment 0 bases; nucleotides outside the gene matches: 3. Germline loops: CDR1 SEHNR, CDR2 FQNEAQ (reference sequence). There are 14 residues in the CDR3. CDR3 in amino acids: CASSGGRSSYEQYF. CDR3 bases: TGTGCCAGCAGCGGCGGGAGGAGCTCCTACGAGCAGTACTTC.

This clone has a single count. V gene TRBV6-1 combines with J gene TRBJ1-1; unclear D gene. This CDR3 has 11 amino acids. CDR1 is MNHNS and CDR2 is SASEGT in the germline V gene. Deletions cut 7 bases from V and 10 bases from J, with 13 bases between. The CDR3 bases are TGTGCCAGCATTCTAAAAACGGGAGCTTTCTTT. Encoded protein: CASILKTGAFF.

The V gene is TRBV28, the J gene TRBJ1-2, with D possibly TRBD1 on 5 matching bases. V lost 8 bases and J 0 bases, leaving 19 bases between the germline ends. Looked up from germline, CDR1 is MDHEN and CDR2 is SYDVKM. This CDR3 spans 16 amino acids. CDR3 residues: CASSGLEGPANYGYTF. The DNA of the CDR3 is TGTGCCAGCTCCGGCCTGGAGGGGCCTGCTAACTATGGCTACACCTTC.

The genes are TRBV5-1 and TRBJ2-3; 10 nucleotides agree with TRBD2. The V gene end was trimmed by 0 bases and the J gene end by 6 bases; junction bases not matched to a gene: 4. Germline loops: CDR1 SGHRS, CDR2 YFSETQ. The CDR3 runs 15 residues. CDR3 nucleotides: TGCGCCAGCAGCTTGGCTCTAGCGGGAGCTGATACGCAGTATTTT. Protein: CASSLALAGADTQYF.

This chain links TRBV6-1 with TRBJ1-1; the D gene is possibly TRBD1 (5 bases). Germline V CDR1 and CDR2: MNHNS, SASEGT. V was clipped by 5 bases and J by 0 bases, with 10 bases between them. This CDR3 is built from 14 residues. The CDR3 region has the DNA TGTGCCAGCAGTTTACGACAGTTGAACACTGAAGCTTTCTTT. Amino acids: CASSLRQLNTEAFF.

This rearrangement joins TRBV30 to TRBJ1-3; the match to TRBD1 covers 11 bases. CDR1 is GTSNPN and CDR2 is SVGIG in the germline V gene (reference sequence). This CDR3 contains 16 residues. With 4 bases clipped from V and 0 bases from J, the junction kept 5 bases outside the gene matches. The CDR3 nucleotides read TGTGCCTGGAACGGACAGGGGGCTTACTCTGGAAACACCATATATTTT. It codes for CAWNGQGAYSGNTIYF.

The genes are TRBV30 and TRBJ1-1; possible D gene TRBD1, 5 bases. The CDR3 spans 13 residues. V dropped 2 bases and J dropped 10 bases, with 17 bases sitting between them. Germline CDR1 is GTSNPN and CDR2 is SVGIG (reference sequence). The CDR3 spells CAWSLSPPGGAFF. The CDR3 DNA sequence: TGTGCCTGGAGTCTGTCCCCTCCCGGGGGAGCTTTCTTT.

In this sample, this clone turned up a few times. The rearrangement uses TRBV7-2 and TRBJ2-2; a possible D gene is TRBD2 (6 bases). From germline, CDR1 is SGHTA and CDR2 FQGNSA. The CDR3 is 14 residues long. V lost 5 bases, J lost 9 bases, and 16 bases lay in between. CDR3 in amino acids: CASSPYGLTWELFF. The CDR3 DNA is TGTGCCAGCAGCCCCTACGGACTAACATGGGAGCTGTTTTTT.

The chain combines TRBV6-6 with TRBJ2-3; 7 bases align to TRBD1. Trimming took 6 bases from V and 4 from J; bases not matched to a gene: 7. The CDR3 totals 14 residues. The germline V gene has CDR1 MNHNY and CDR2 SVGAGI (reference sequence). The CDR3 nucleotides are TGTGCCAGCAGACACAGGGACAGAGCAGATACGCAGTATTTT. It yields the protein CASRHRDRADTQYF.

V usage is TRBV7-9 and J usage is TRBJ2-7; D gene uncertain. Germline V CDR1 and CDR2: SEHNR, FQNEAQ (reference sequence). CDR3 length: 13 amino acids. V lost 4 bases, J lost 2 bases, and 9 bases lay in between. As DNA, the CDR3 is TGTGCCAGCAGCTCTTCCCAGACCTACGAGCAGTACTTC. Translating it yields CASSSSQTYEQYF. Supplemented by reference TRBV7-9 and TRBJ2-7, the full variable domain reads DTGVSQNPRHKITKRGQNVTFRCDPISEHNRLYWYRQTLGQGPEFLTYFQNEAQLEKSRLLSDRFSAERPKGSFSTLEIQRTEQGDSAMYLCASSSSQTYEQYFGPGTRLTVT.

The chain employs TRBV19 and TRBJ1-2; 9 bases line up with TRBD1. The length of the CDR3 is 15 residues. The J segment lost 5 bases and the V segment lost 3 bases, leaving 7 bases of the junction unmatched. Germline CDR1 and CDR2: LNHDA and SQIVND (reference sequence). The CDR3 loop reads CASSISGTGTYGYTF. As DNA, the CDR3 is TGTGCCAGTAGTATCTCCGGGACAGGGACGTATGGCTACACCTTC.

The rearrangement joins TRBV7-9 to TRBJ2-3, with 8 bases identical to TRBD1. The CDR3 runs 16 residues. CDR1 and CDR2 (germline): SEHNR, FQNEAQ (reference sequence). Trimming removed 3 bases from V and 6 bases from J; junction bases left unmatched: 11. The CDR3 DNA follows: TGTGCCAGCAGCTTTTACAGGGGGGCCTCCGTGGATACGCAGTATTTT. The encoded protein is CASSFYRGASVDTQYF.

This clone turned up a few times. This sequence joins TRBV18 and TRBJ2-6; a weak D match, TRBD1 (5 bases). V lost 2 bases, J lost 2 bases, and 16 bases lay in between. From germline, CDR1 is KGHSH and CDR2 LQKENI. This CDR3 region has 18 residues. The CDR3 DNA is TGTGCCAGCTCACCAGTTATTTCTTTAGGGGCTGGGGCCAACGTCCTGACTTTC. Its protein product is CASSPVISLGAGANVLTF. The full variable domain, completed using reference TRBV18 and TRBJ2-6, is NAGVMQNPRHLVRRRGQEARLRCSPMKGHSHVYWYRQLPEEGLKFMVYLQKENIIDESGMPKERFSAEFPKEGPSILRIQQVVRGDSAAYFCASSPVISLGAGANVLTFGAGSRLTVL.

J is TRBJ2-5 and V is TRBV28; 9 nucleotides match TRBD1. Losses at the gene ends were 4 bases for V and 5 bases for J; bases not matched to a gene: 11. Germline V gene sequence: CDR1 MDHEN, CDR2 SYDVKM. The CDR3 length is 16 residues. The CDR3 loop reads CASSWETGGLEETQYF. The DNA of the CDR3 is TGTGCCAGCAGTTGGGAAACAGGGGGCCTGGAGGAGACCCAGTACTTC.

The chain uses TRBV28 and TRBJ2-7, with TRBD2 as a possible D gene (6 bases). The germline V gene has CDR1 MDHEN and CDR2 SYDVKM. The ends were cut back, 3 bases at V and 5 bases at J, with 14 bases in the middle. There are 14 residues in the CDR3. DNA for the CDR3: TGTGCCAGCAGTTTTGGAGGGGCGCGGCACGAGCAGTACTTC. This encodes CASSFGGARHEQYF.

The genes are TRBV7-3 and TRBJ1-1; TRBD1 aligns across 8 bases. This CDR3 is built from 13 residues. The J segment lost 4 bases and the V segment lost 4 bases, leaving 2 bases of the junction unmatched. CDR1 is SGHTA, CDR2 FQGTGA, per germline. This chain's CDR3 is CASSSGQATEAFF. Written as DNA, the CDR3 is TGTGCCAGCAGCTCGGGACAGGCCACTGAAGCTTTCTTT.

Concerning this clone: The limits of the CDR3 on the DNA are not certain, so only TCRdb's listed CDR3 is given. The gene calls are TRBV21-1 and TRBJ2-4; the table names TRBD2, a call not compared with the DNA. TRBV21-1 is marked as a pseudogene. The CDR3 is 16 amino acids in total, end residues counted. This chain's CDR3 is CASSKDSVGSGNIQYF.

The rearrangement joins TRBV5-8 to TRBJ2-7, with a tentative D call TRBD1 (6 bases). The germline CDR1 and CDR2 sequences are SGHTS and YDEGEE. The CDR3 consists of 20 residues. V was pared by 0 bases and J by 1 base, with 26 bases between. The CDR3 sequence is CASSLDSKAGARPSSYEQYF. DNA for the CDR3: TGTGCCAGCAGCTTGGACTCAAAGGCAGGGGCTCGGCCCTCGTCCTACGAGCAGTACTTC.

Note on this clone: Distinct nucleotide sequences in the sample also encode this CDR3. The CDR3 DNA is TGTGCCAGCAGCGTACAAGACAGAGCGAAGGGGACCCAGTACTTC. Translated: CASSVQDRAKGTQYF. The rearrangement joins TRBV7-2 to TRBJ2-5, with D perhaps TRBD1 (5 bases). V dropped 5 bases and J dropped 7 bases, with 20 bases sitting between them. CDR1 is SGHTA and CDR2 is FQGNSA in the germline V gene. The CDR3 is made up of 15 amino acids.